Below, 13 T cell receptor beta chains from the same sample are listed, as sequenced in a study of blood T cell repertoires in COVID-19. The table came from immunoSEQ multiplex PCR; TCRdb's copy has only in-frame clones and leaves some out. Of about 150,000 clones in the sample, 70% to 90% are singletons; the top ten hold more than 7.5%. Sequencing input: peripheral blood. Receptors originate from a woman aged 60 to 75 with COVID-19, enrolled during active disease.

This sequence joins TRBV6-5 and TRBJ2-3; D may be TRBD1 (7 bases). The germline V gene encodes CDR1 MNHEY and CDR2 SVGAGI. The V end was cut by 2 bases, the J end by 1 base, with 10 bases between. The CDR3 is made up of 15 amino acids. The CDR3 protein is CASSYQGGGTDTQYF. CDR3 DNA sequence: TGTGCCAGCAGTTACCAGGGGGGCGGCACAGATACGCAGTATTTT.

The V call is TRBV12-3 or TRBV12-4, the J call TRBJ2-5, with a tentative D call TRBD1 (5 bases). This CDR3 is 13 amino acids long. V gave up 5 bases and J gave up 4 bases, with 11 bases separating them. The CDR3 region has the DNA TGTGCCAGCAGTCCCCCTCAGGGAGAGACCCAGTACTTC. It encodes CASSPPQGETQYF.

The chain couples TRBV11-2 to TRBJ1-1; D possibly corresponds to TRBD1 (5 bases). V shed 4 bases and J shed 3 bases, with 15 bases lying between them. CDR3 length: 15 residues. CDR1 is SGHAT, CDR2 FQNNGV, per germline. The DNA for the CDR3 is TGTGCCAGCAGCTACGGCGGGGCGGGGGACACTGAAGCTTTCTTT. It encodes CASSYGGAGDTEAFF.

The chain couples TRBV19 to TRBJ1-2; D remains ambiguous. Germline CDR1 is LNHDA and CDR2 is SQIVND (reference sequence). The CDR3 runs 14 residues. V lost 3 bases to trimming and J lost 4 bases, with 12 bases between them. CDR3 residues: CASSIRREGYGYTF. The CDR3 DNA is TGTGCCAGTAGTATCAGGAGAGAGGGCTATGGCTACACCTTC.

DNA of the CDR3: TGCGCCAGCCAGATGACAGTTGACACCGGGGAGCTGTTTTTT. It translates to CASQMTVDTGELFF. This chain uses TRBV5-1 with TRBJ2-2; the D gene is possibly TRBD1 (5 bases). Germline CDR1 and CDR2: SGHRS and YFSETQ. V shed 7 bases and J shed 3 bases, with 13 bases lying between them. The CDR3 has 14 residues.

The CDR3 DNA follows: TGTGCCTGGAGTAAAAGGGACAGTAGAGACGGGGAGCTGTTTTTT. Protein product: CAWSKRDSRDGELFF. The V gene is TRBV30, the J gene TRBJ2-2; 7 bases agree with TRBD1. V gave up 2 bases and J gave up 7 bases; unmatched junction bases: 10. The germline CDR1 and CDR2 sequences are GTSNPN and SVGIG (reference sequence). CDR3 length: 15 amino acids.

The chain combines TRBV6-5 with TRBJ1-2, with 8 positions matching TRBD1. The CDR3 is made up of 12 amino acids. V gave up 7 bases and J gave up 6 bases; unmatched junction bases: 4. Germline lookup yields CDR1 MNHEY and CDR2 SVGAGI. This CDR3 reads CASKQGVDGYTF. CDR3 bases: TGTGCCAGCAAACAGGGGGTTGATGGCTACACCTTC.

This clone was counted a few times. The chain combines TRBV29-1 with TRBJ2-3, with D maybe TRBD2 (6 bases). The V gene lost 5 bases and the J gene lost 1 base, with 13 bases spanning the gap. The CDR3 has 14 residues. The germline gives CDR1 SQVTM, CDR2 ANQGSEA. Here the CDR3 DNA reads TGCAGCGTTTCGCGGGGCGGAGGCACAGATACGCAGTATTTT. It encodes CSVSRGGGTDTQYF.

The genes are TRBV6-4 and TRBJ2-2; a weak D match, TRBD1 (6 bases). Deletions cut 6 bases from V and 3 bases from J, with 14 bases between. This CDR3 spans 15 amino acids. Germline V gene sequence: CDR1 MRHNA, CDR2 SNTAGT. CDR3 region: CASRAGTRDTGELFF. The CDR3 bases are TGTGCCAGCAGAGCTGGGACAAGGGACACCGGGGAGCTGTTTTTT.

This chain links TRBV10-1 with TRBJ1-1, with 7 bases matching TRBD1. Trimming cost V 7 bases and J 0 bases; bases outside gene matches: 2. The CDR3 length is 13 residues. CDR1 WNHNN and CDR2 SYGVQD come from the germline V gene (reference sequence). The CDR3 region has the DNA TGCGCCAGCAAACAGGGGATGAACACTGAAGCTTTCTTT. Its protein product is CASKQGMNTEAFF.

A word on this clone: Other DNA sequences from this sample encode an identical CDR3 as well. V gene TRBV11-3 combines with J gene TRBJ1-3; D might be TRBD1 (5 bases). This CDR3 is built from 15 residues. The germline gives CDR1 SGHNT, CDR2 YENEEA. V lost 1 base and J lost 2, with 9 bases in between. This chain's CDR3 is CASSLGTGTGNTIYF. In DNA, the CDR3 is TGTGCCAGCAGCTTAGGAACAGGAACTGGAAACACCATATATTTT.

V and J are TRBV18 and TRBJ2-4, with a weak D call TRBD1 (6 bases). There are 13 residues in the CDR3. V was shortened by 6 bases and J by 7 bases, with 13 bases between the two germline ends. Germline loops: CDR1 KGHSH, CDR2 LQKENI. The CDR3 sequence: CASSQDSTNIQYF. CDR3 nucleotide sequence: TGTGCCAGCTCCCAGGACAGTACGAACATTCAGTACTTC.

CDR3 amino acids: CASSYYPGPYEQYV. The CDR3, as DNA: TGTGCCAGCAGTTACTATCCGGGTCCCTACGAGCAGTACGTC. The V gene is TRBV6-2 or TRBV6-3, the J gene TRBJ2-7; no firm D call. V dropped 1 base and J dropped 2 bases, with 9 bases sitting between them. The CDR3 consists of 14 residues. Germline V gives CDR1 MNHEY, CDR2 SVGEGT.